A single sample is the source of the 26 T cell receptor beta chains below, sequenced in a study of blood T cells in healthy people across ages. For the second PCR, which ran for about 7 to 11 cycles, a sample-barcoded 5' primer and a J-beta primer mix were used. TCRdb re-called the 5' RACE reads through MiXCR, storing one row per CDR3 protein. The sample carries under 2 million distinct CDR3 sequences, approximately 32% recorded once. Input material: blood. These receptors were collected from a woman aged 25 to 39 in good health.

This chain joins TRBV7-9 and TRBJ1-3; D gene ambiguous. The V and J ends lost 7 bases and 0 bases respectively, with 16 bases between them. Looked up from germline, CDR1 is SEHNR and CDR2 is FQNEAQ (reference sequence). CDR3 length: 16 residues. The CDR3: CASTPSGGRSGNTIYF. As DNA, the CDR3 is TGTGCCAGCACCCCTTCGGGCGGACGCTCTGGAAACACCATATATTTT.

This clonotype was seen only a few times. The V and J genes are TRBV5-4 and TRBJ2-6; D unclear. The CDR3 totals 15 residues. Germline V gene lookup returns CDR1 SGHNT and CDR2 YYREEE (reference sequence). V was shortened by 5 bases and J by 1 base, with 10 bases between the two germline ends. Here the CDR3 reads CASRSQISGANVLTF. In DNA form, the CDR3 reads TGTGCCAGCAGGTCGCAAATTTCTGGGGCCAACGTCCTGACTTTC.

This clonotype showed up many times. This sequence joins TRBV12-3 or TRBV12-4 and TRBJ2-5; D gene ambiguous. TRBJ2-7 explains the end of the DNA better; the J call may be wrong. The CDR3 contains 10 residues. The CDR3 loop reads CASGYGEQYF. In DNA, the CDR3 is TGTGCCAGCGGATATGGCGAGCAGTACTTC.

The table lists this clonotype with a few counts. The chain links TRBV19 to TRBJ1-5; D is perhaps TRBD1 (6 bases). CDR3 length: 14 amino acids. CDR1 and CDR2 from the germline V gene are LNHDA and SQIVND (reference sequence). Deletions cut 3 bases from V and 7 bases from J, with 13 bases between. CDR3 region: CASSMQGFQQPQHF. In DNA, the CDR3 is TGTGCCAGTAGTATGCAGGGGTTTCAACAGCCCCAGCATTTT.

The chain has TRBV27 and TRBJ1-2; 7 positions agree with TRBD1. Germline V gene sequence: CDR1 MNHEY, CDR2 SMNVEV (reference sequence). This CDR3 is 13 amino acids long. With 6 bases clipped from V and 7 bases from J, the junction kept 8 bases outside the gene matches. The CDR3 loop reads CASRSTGAGGYTF. Here the CDR3 DNA reads TGTGCCAGCAGGAGCACAGGGGCCGGTGGCTACACCTTC.

This clonotype was counted at least ten times. The V gene is TRBV3-1, the J gene TRBJ2-5; 13 nucleotides match TRBD2. The CDR3 runs 16 residues. CDR1 and CDR2 from the germline V gene are LGHDT and YNNKEL (reference sequence). V lost 2 bases to trimming and J lost 2 bases; unmatched junction nucleotides: 2. The CDR3 sequence: CASSQTSGGAQETQYF. DNA of the CDR3: TGTGCCAGCAGCCAAACTAGCGGGGGGGCTCAAGAGACCCAGTACTTC.

This clonotype has only a few counts. CDR3 amino acids: CSARDRAGAIPLHF. DNA for the CDR3: TGCAGTGCTAGAGATAGGGCAGGCGCAATCCCCCTCCACTTT. The chain joins TRBV20-1 to TRBJ1-6; D uncertain. Germline V gives CDR1 DFQATT, CDR2 SNEGSKA (reference sequence). V was clipped by 0 bases and J by 13 bases, with 16 bases between them. There are 14 residues in the CDR3.

This chain connects TRBV2 to TRBJ2-3; D gene uncertain. The CDR3 is 13 amino acids. The germline V gene has CDR1 SNHLY and CDR2 FYNNEI. Trimming took 6 bases from V and 5 from J, leaving 12 bases between them. The CDR3 DNA reads as TGTGCCAGCAGAAAGGGTATCAAAGATACGCAGTATTTT. It is translated as CASRKGIKDTQYF.

The chain uses TRBV24-1 and TRBJ2-5; a weak D match, TRBD2 (5 bases). The ends were cut back, 3 bases at V and 5 bases at J, with 12 bases in the middle. Germline V gives CDR1 KGHDR, CDR2 SFDVKD. The CDR3 loop spans 14 amino acids. DNA for the CDR3: TGTGCCACCAGTGATCCGCCCCCGGGGGAGACCCAGTACTTC. This gives the protein CATSDPPPGETQYF.

This clonotype was seen more than once but under ten times. This chain connects TRBV6-1 to TRBJ2-1, with 8 nucleotides matching TRBD1. V trimming: 10 bases; J trimming: 5 bases; junction bases outside the gene matches: 13. This CDR3 is 15 amino acids long. Germline loops: CDR1 MNHNS, CDR2 SASEGT. The CDR3, as DNA: TGTGCCACCTTAGAACCGACAGGGGTTGACAATGAGCAGTTCTTC. Translated: CATLEPTGVDNEQFF.

The rearrangement uses TRBV5-1 and TRBJ1-4; 7 bases are a match to TRBD1. V lost 7 bases, J lost 4 bases, and 16 bases stayed unmatched. The CDR3 is 17 residues long. CDR1 SGHRS and CDR2 YFSETQ come from the germline V gene. CDR3 in DNA: TGCGCCAGCTCCATCGGGCTGACAGGGCGCCATAATGAAAAACTGTTTTTT. It translates to CASSIGLTGRHNEKLFF.

The rearrangement joins TRBV30 to TRBJ2-5; 8 bases match TRBD1. CDR3 length equals 13 residues. Trimming took 5 bases from V and 5 from J; bases not matched to a gene: 7. From germline, CDR1 is GTSNPN and CDR2 SVGIG (reference sequence). CDR3 nucleotides: TGTGCCTGGGCAACGGACAGGGCGGAGACCCAGTACTTC. Translation: CAWATDRAETQYF.

This sequence joins TRBV28 and TRBJ1-2; D gene unclear. CDR3 length: 13 amino acids. Germline V gene sequence: CDR1 MDHEN, CDR2 SYDVKM. The V gene lost 2 bases and the J gene lost 7 bases, with 11 bases spanning the gap. CDR3 sequence reads: CASSLLGVRGYTF. CDR3 sequence (DNA): TGTGCCAGCAGTTTACTAGGTGTACGTGGCTACACCTTC.

The chain links TRBV7-9 to TRBJ2-5; TRBD1 is a possible D gene (5 bases). Trimming removed 3 bases at V and 4 bases at J, with 18 bases between. From germline, CDR1 is SEHNR and CDR2 FQNEAQ (reference sequence). The CDR3 has 16 residues. The CDR3 loop is CASSFLTDPRGETQYF. The CDR3 DNA reads TGTGCCAGCAGCTTTTTGACAGACCCAAGGGGAGAGACCCAGTACTTC.

The chain links TRBV9 to TRBJ2-7, with a weak D call TRBD1 (6 bases). From germline, CDR1 is SGDLS and CDR2 YYNGEE. Trimming took off 4 bases at V and 4 bases at J, with 12 bases between the two ends. The CDR3 covers 13 residues. The chain's CDR3 is CASSPKGEYEQYF. The CDR3 region has the DNA TGTGCCAGCAGCCCAAAGGGGGAATACGAGCAGTACTTC.

A single count supports this clonotype. V is TRBV20-1 and J is TRBJ2-3; 8 nucleotides align to TRBD1. V gave up 5 bases and J gave up 5 bases; unmatched junction bases: 6. Germline V gene sequence: CDR1 DFQATT, CDR2 SNEGSKA (reference sequence). The CDR3 loop spans 13 amino acids. CDR3 sequence: CSAGTGSQDTQYF. The CDR3 bases are TGCAGTGCTGGGACAGGCAGCCAAGATACGCAGTATTTT.

The V and J genes are TRBV6-2 or TRBV6-3 and TRBJ2-7, with 12 bases matching TRBD2. With 2 bases clipped from V and 6 bases from J, the junction kept 8 bases outside the gene matches. Germline V lookup: CDR1 MNHEY, CDR2 SVGEGT. CDR3 length: 16 amino acids. The CDR3 here is CASSYLGLAGPREQYF. For the CDR3, the DNA is TGTGCCAGCAGTTACCTGGGACTAGCGGGCCCGCGCGAGCAGTACTTC.

This clonotype was picked up many times. The chain links TRBV12-3 or TRBV12-4 to TRBJ2-7; weak D call: TRBD1 (6 bases). The CDR3 is 14 residues long. V was pared by 5 bases and J by 3 bases, with 14 bases between. CDR3 protein: CASSPGTINYEQYF. The DNA for the CDR3 is TGTGCCAGCAGTCCCGGGACAATCAACTACGAGCAGTACTTC.

This clonotype came up a few times. The chain links TRBV4-2 to TRBJ2-7, with unresolved D. V was pared by 0 bases and J by 6 bases, with 9 bases between. Germline V gene sequence: CDR1 LGHNA, CDR2 YNFKEQ. The CDR3 sequence is 13 residues long. The chain's CDR3 is CASSQDHLAEQYF. The CDR3 DNA reads TGTGCCAGCAGCCAAGATCACCTCGCCGAGCAGTACTTC.

The chain is built from TRBV10-3 and TRBJ2-2, with D possibly matching TRBD2 (6 bases). This CDR3 spans 16 amino acids. Germline V gene data show CDR1 as ENHRY and CDR2 as SYGVKD. Trimming took off 4 bases at V and 6 bases at J, with 18 bases between the two ends. The CDR3 DNA follows: TGTGCCATCAGTGCCCGAGGGGAGGTGTCGGCCGGGGAGCTGTTTTTT. Protein product: CAISARGEVSAGELFF.

The gene calls are TRBV12-3 or TRBV12-4 and TRBJ2-3; D is possibly TRBD1 or TRBD2 (5 bases each). Deletions cut 0 bases from V and 6 bases from J, with 13 bases between. The CDR3 loop spans 15 amino acids. The CDR3 spells CASSLAGVPGDTQYF. Here the CDR3 DNA reads TGTGCCAGCAGTTTAGCGGGAGTGCCAGGGGATACGCAGTATTTT.

The chain combines TRBV29-1 with TRBJ2-5; D might be TRBD1 or TRBD2, each matching 6 bases. The CDR3 sequence is 16 residues long. Between the trimmed V and J ends, which lost 8 bases and 4 bases, there was a span of 26 bases. Germline assignment: CDR1 SQVTM and CDR2 ANQGSEA. CDR3 nucleotide sequence: TGCAGCCTTAGGGGCGAAGGTAGGGGGGCCGGAGAGACCCAGTACTTC. Protein: CSLRGEGRGAGETQYF.

V and J are TRBV7-8 and TRBJ2-7, with 10 bases matching TRBD1. The CDR3 runs to 16 residues. CDR1 SGHVS and CDR2 FQNEAQ come from the germline V gene. Germline trimming cut 3 bases from V and 2 bases from J; bases unmatched to any gene: 7. DNA for the CDR3: TGTGCCAGCAGCTTCTGGACAGGGGGTTTCACCTACGAGCAGTACTTC. Translated: CASSFWTGGFTYEQYF.

This chain links TRBV4-1 with TRBJ2-7; possibly TRBD2 for D (5 bases). Trimming cost V 0 bases and J 0 bases, with 12 bases left between them. CDR3 length: 16 amino acids. The germline V gene has CDR1 MGHRA and CDR2 YSYEKL. The CDR3 reads CASSQDSVGSSYEQYF. The CDR3, as DNA: TGCGCCAGCAGCCAAGATAGCGTAGGGAGCTCCTACGAGCAGTACTTC.

The sample holds a few counts of this clonotype. V gene TRBV6-5 combines with J gene TRBJ2-1; D possibly uses TRBD1 or TRBD2 (6 bases each). CDR3 size: 16 residues. Germline V gives CDR1 MNHEY, CDR2 SVGAGI. Trimming removed 6 bases from V and 7 bases from J, with 22 bases in between. CDR3 region: CASSRLLGGSWNEQFF. In DNA form, the CDR3 reads TGTGCCAGCAGCCGCCTTTTGGGGGGCAGTTGGAATGAGCAGTTCTTC.

The table lists this clonotype with a count of one. This could be a read error, since a much larger clone is one nucleotide away. V usage is TRBV5-5 and J usage is TRBJ2-3, with 9 bases fitting TRBD2. CDR1 is SGHKS and CDR2 is YYEKEE in the germline V gene (reference sequence). Losses at the gene ends were 7 bases for V and 7 bases for J; bases not matched to a gene: 4. This CDR3 is 12 amino acids long. The CDR3 DNA reads as TGTGCCAGCCCGACTAGCGGCAATACGCAGTATTTT. This gives the protein CASPTSGNTQYF.